These T cell receptor beta chains were read from a single sample in a study of blood T cell repertoires in COVID-19. Profiling relied on immunoSEQ multiplex PCR, and the TCRdb table lists in-frame clones only, not all of them. This table holds roughly 110,000 clones, 86% found once. Sequenced sample: peripheral blood. Every receptor here comes from a man aged 40-50 years with acute or convalescent COVID-19. The CDR3 runs from the conserved cysteine through the conserved F or W. The D gene is left open where the match is weak. Part of the rows lack a size; the others show once, few, many or a class for expanded clones.

CDR3aa: CASKELAGTGEYGYTF
CDR3nt: TGTGCCAGCAAGGAGTTAGCCGGGACAGGGGAATATGGCTACACCTTC
abundance: -
len: 16
d_gene: TRBD1
v_gene: TRBV5-4
j_gene: TRBJ1-2

CDR3aa: CASRQGKWNSPLHF
CDR3nt: TGTGCCAGCAGACAGGGTAAGTGGAATTCACCCCTCCACTTT
abundance: -
len: 14
d_gene: -
v_gene: TRBV6-5
j_gene: TRBJ1-6

CDR3aa: CASSLHRDSLTDTQYF
CDR3nt: TGTGCCAGCAGCTTGCACCGGGACAGTCTCACAGATACGCAGTATTTT
abundance: -
len: 16
d_gene: -
v_gene: TRBV21-1
j_gene: TRBJ2-3

CDR3aa: CASSYVSTANYEQYF
CDR3nt: TGTGCCAGCAGCTACGTGTCGACAGCGAACTACGAGCAGTACTTC
abundance: few
len: 15
d_gene: -
v_gene: TRBV7-2
j_gene: TRBJ2-7

CDR3aa: CASSQTSDPTGETQYF
CDR3nt: TGTGCCAGCTCACAGACTAGCGACCCGACGGGAGAGACCCAGTACTTC
abundance: -
len: 16
d_gene: TRBD2
v_gene: TRBV18
j_gene: TRBJ2-5

CDR3aa: CASSQGDSSAFEQFF
CDR3nt: TGCGCCAGCAGCCAAGGGGACAGTTCAGCATTTGAGCAGTTCTTC
abundance: -
len: 15
d_gene: TRBD1
v_gene: TRBV4-1
j_gene: TRBJ2-1

CDR3aa: CATAASTVLSGGAEETQYF
CDR3nt: TGTGCCACCGCCGCCTCGACGGTTCTTAGCGGGGGGGCCGAAGAGACCCAGTACTTC
abundance: -
len: 19
d_gene: TRBD2
v_gene: TRBV27
j_gene: TRBJ2-5

CDR3aa: CASSLSSSETQYF
CDR3nt: TGTGCCAGCAGCTTATCGAGTTCGGAGACCCAGTACTTC
abundance: -
len: 13
d_gene: -
v_gene: TRBV11-3
j_gene: TRBJ2-5

CDR3aa: CASSQTGGSSNQPQHF
CDR3nt: TGTGCCAGCAGCCAAACGGGAGGGAGTAGCAATCAGCCCCAGCATTTT
abundance: -
len: 16
d_gene: -
v_gene: TRBV4-2
j_gene: TRBJ1-5

CDR3aa: CAWSNRGGLAYEQYF
CDR3nt: TGTGCCTGGAGTAACAGGGGGGGGCTCGCCTACGAGCAGTACTTC
abundance: -
len: 15
d_gene: -
v_gene: TRBV30
j_gene: TRBJ2-7

CDR3aa: CASRAGTGGNQPQHF
CDR3nt: TGTGCCAGCAGGGCGGGCACAGGGGGCAATCAGCCCCAGCATTTT
abundance: -
len: 15
d_gene: TRBD1
v_gene: TRBV2
j_gene: TRBJ1-5

CDR3aa: CASSEATILRGYTF
CDR3nt: TGTGCCAGCAGTGAAGCCACGATCCTGAGGGGCTACACCTTC
abundance: -
len: 14
d_gene: -
v_gene: TRBV2
j_gene: TRBJ1-2

CDR3aa: CASSISTGTAQYF
CDR3nt: TGTGCCAGTAGTATATCGACAGGGACAGCGCAGTACTTC
abundance: -
len: 13
d_gene: TRBD1
v_gene: TRBV19
j_gene: TRBJ2-7